Listed below are T cell receptor beta chains from one sample, sequenced in a study of T cells in Graves' hyperthyroidism and ophthalmopathy. TCRdb itself ran the multiplex PCR reads through MiXCR, one entry per CDR3 protein. The data hold roughly 500,000 distinct CDR3 sequences, with 24% observed a single time. The source material was blood. These receptors all come from a woman in her 30s with Graves' ophthalmopathy. The CDR3 runs from the conserved cysteine through the conserved F or W. Fields, in order: J gene, V gene, CDR3 protein.

>TRBJ1-5|TRBV7-8
CASSRASLEQPQHF
>TRBJ1-1|TRBV9
CASSVVTAGNTEAFF
>TRBJ2-7|TRBV4-2
CASSHLQSYEQYF
>TRBJ2-7|TRBV29-1
CSVEMSGQGYEQYF
>TRBJ2-7|TRBV27
CASSDTDRPYEQYF
>TRBJ1-6|TRBV7-3
CASSPLTNSPLHF
>TRBJ2-5|TRBV7-9
CASSLAGGVETQYF
>TRBJ1-1|TRBV5-1
CASSPGAMAEAFF
>TRBJ1-2|TRBV7-3
CASSSQGAVDGYSF
>TRBJ2-5|TRBV15
CATSRDGRGGFGETQYF
>TRBJ2-7|TRBV28
CASSGAGTGLDEQYF
>TRBJ2-2|TRBV2
CASSEALLGELFF
>TRBJ2-1|TRBV30
CAWSPVYSGGVGEQFF
>TRBJ2-2|TRBV30
CAWSRANTGELFF
>TRBJ2-7|TRBV28
CASGQEGASYEQYF
>TRBJ2-2|TRBV6-1
CASSAWGAQNTGELFF
>TRBJ2-5|TRBV27
CASSFAGASLETQYF
>TRBJ1-2|TRBV25-1
CASSEHQGYGYTF
>TRBJ2-7|TRBV13
CASSLGQAGETYEQYF
>TRBJ2-2|TRBV20-1
CSARYMGPPGELFF
>TRBJ1-1|TRBV10-2
CASSDWTDEAFF
>TRBJ2-7|TRBV11-1
CASHTPGSYEQYF
>TRBJ1-5|TRBV28
CASSLDMRGSRQPQHF
>TRBJ1-2|TRBV27
CASSPNRGRGYGYTF
>TRBJ2-5|TRBV11-2
CASSLGWTAEGETQYF
>TRBJ1-2|TRBV29-1
CSVEDSEAGGFYGYTF
>TRBJ1-5|TRBV3-1
CASSQGVQPQHF
>TRBJ1-2|TRBV20-1
CSATPDAAYGYTF
>TRBJ2-3|TRBV2
CASTFRGRGGTDTQYF
>TRBJ1-1|TRBV10-2
CASSDTDRGGNEAFF
>TRBJ1-2|TRBV6-5
CASSYGEGYGYTF
>TRBJ2-7|TRBV11-2
CASSPPGAGGPASYEQYF
>TRBJ1-3|TRBV12-3/TRBV12-4
CASRYGHISGNTIYF
>TRBJ1-2|TRBV11-1
CASSLNPLGQGGRGYTF
>TRBJ2-7|TRBV6-1
CASSEAKARVDEQYF
>TRBJ1-5|TRBV27
CASSLYSGLSNQPQHF
>TRBJ1-2|TRBV12-3/TRBV12-4
CATDRVSDPYGYTF
>TRBJ1-2|TRBV9
CASSVAGGAGYTF
>TRBJ2-1|TRBV28
CASSSPGQGIDEQFF
>TRBJ2-5|TRBV7-2
CASSSLAGGFETQYF
>TRBJ2-7|TRBV15
CATSTATGTYEQYF
>TRBJ2-7|TRBV12-3/TRBV12-4
CASRRGHQYEQYF
>TRBJ1-2|TRBV20-1
CSAQGPFYGYTF
>TRBJ1-5|TRBV6-5
CASRWQGGNQPQHF
>TRBJ2-7|TRBV12-3/TRBV12-4
CASSSGSSYDQYF
>TRBJ1-1|TRBV19
CASKTQNTEAFF
>TRBJ2-7|TRBV9
CASSPLGRYEQYF
>TRBJ1-1|TRBV29-1
CSVVGGPEAFF
>TRBJ2-2|TRBV28
CASSPDTGGELFF
>TRBJ2-7|TRBV4-3
CASSQDNREGYEQYF